This T cell receptor beta chain was sequenced during a study of cytomegalovirus exposure and HLA in healthy donors (dated by TCRdb to between 2016 and 2019). In terms of the full investigation: An earlier analysis of 550 to 700 of the donors reported roughly 270 Gb of sequence data and about 100 million unique TCR beta sequences from roughly 200 million T cells. Class I and class II HLA loci were covered by the typing at four-digit resolution. The number of donors typed differed by locus, with roughly 629-640 for A, B, C, DRB1 and DQB1, around 500 for DQA1, approximately 570 for DPA1, and approximately 470 for DPB1. A later genetic analysis took genome-wide SNP genotypes for about 65% of the roughly 670 donors and used that subset as a discovery cohort. Approximately 330 gigabases of sequencing data and around 80 million unique TCR sequences made up an early release that covered several hundred HLA-typed donors. A later analysis re-examined previously published TCR beta repertoires from roughly 650 donors and added high-resolution HLA genotyping to investigate patterns of TCR occurrence. Donor age, sex, ethnicity and CMV serostatus were compiled together with the repertoire data. The T cell repertoires of 666 subjects were profiled by immunosequencing and related to cytomegalovirus serostatus. On average, about 240,000 unique TCR beta nucleotide sequences were sequenced per donor among 398 genotyped donors of the cohort, with around 19% of those sequences being non-productive. All discovery cohort repertoires had been generated using a single sequencing platform. Of the roughly 390 genotyped donors, about 80% fell in the genetic ancestry cluster associated with self-reported Caucasian donors. High-throughput TCR immunosequencing, statistical association of individual TCRs with disease status, and machine learning were combined to predict cytomegalovirus infection status. Five DR-DQ haplotypes were handled as single units for association and clustering, since linkage in the cohort was strong. The study aimed to test whether signatures of past pathogen exposure could be identified by cataloging public T cell receptors. An earlier analysis of approximately 500 of the donors applied high-throughput TCR beta sequencing to assess whether each TCR beta V gene segment acted as functional or pseudogenic. In addition to the first cohort of 666 subjects, a separate validation cohort of approximately 130 different subjects was used. In the later analysis, no new phenotypic data were used to find candidate immune exposures; instead, reliance was placed on TCR beta sequences and their occurrence across donors.

The library was generated by the immunoSEQ multiplex PCR assay. For the multiplex PCR, a mixture combining 60 forward primers for TCR Vbeta segments and 13 reverse primers for TCR Jbeta segments was used. A multiplex PCR assay on genomic DNA amplified the CDR3 region of rearranged TCR beta genes. The amplified TCR beta libraries were sequenced on the Illumina HiSeq System as 87-base-pair reads. Regarding the original processing steps: Across the 700 or so repertoires, a later analysis counted 78 million or so unique TCR beta chains, 9.5 million to 13 million of which were shared by at least two donors. Raw reads were error-corrected and collapsed into unique sequences by a nearest-neighbor algorithm in which closely related sequences were merged to remove PCR and sequencing errors. Alignment of CDR3 sequences to IMGT reference sequences was used to assign V, D and J gene segments. For a sequence to be retained, a match of at least six nucleotides to both a V gene segment and a J gene segment was required. Rearrangements were classified as productive when the CDR3 lacked stop codons and remained in frame with V and J, and all other rearrangements were classified as non-productive. Following IMGT convention, CDR3 was defined as the stretch from the second conserved V-encoded cysteine to the conserved J-encoded phenylalanine. In an earlier analysis of more than 550 of the donors, sequences lacking an unambiguous match to a single V gene segment were excluded. In an earlier analysis of 450 to 750 of the donors, a V segment was called functional when productive rearrangements were above 56.7%, and segregating when the standard deviation between donors exceeded 5%. A statistical classification framework was built to diagnose cytomegalovirus status from the catalog of TCR beta chain sequences. A later analysis assigned V and J genes by comparing TCR nucleotide sequences with IMGT/GENE-DB human TR gene sequences. In a later analysis, CDR3 sequences and most-parsimonious VDJ recombination scenarios were assigned using the TCRdist pipeline. In a later analysis, every TCR beta chain was defined by the combination of its CDR3 amino acid sequence and its V-gene family, and reads without a unique V-gene family were dropped. As a way to deal with suspected cross-contamination and a sequencing artifact, a later analysis dropped hundreds of nucleotide sequences that were highly shared and had low generation probability. For each public chain, a later analysis derived a clonal expansion index from normalized ranks of inferred template counts within each repertoire. A later analysis computed generation probabilities with a VDJ recombination model fitted to out-of-frame rearrangements, and checked the results against IGoR. A later analysis scored TCR-TCR, TCR-HLA and TCR-CMV co-occurrence with hypergeometric tests, applying a repertoire-size bias correction to TCR pairs. A later analysis estimated false discovery rates by permuting HLA or CMV assignments 20 times. In a later analysis, co-occurring TCRs were grouped with DBSCAN, and TCRdist sequence similarity was added when clustering was performed within HLA-allele-positive subsets. Repertoires with fewer than 30,000 or more than 120,000 public chains were left out of co-occurrence clustering, as were about five repertoires with anomalous nucleotide sharing. The table was pulled from immuneACCESS by TCRdb, which kept in-frame rearrangements only. Such tables lose some clones; where checked, under half of the loss comes from unresolved V genes, and the rest has no known cause. Clone size and the V and J calls come from that table; the DNA yielded D and trimming. Recorded for this sample are over 95,000 clones; around three quarters of them occurred a single time. Less than 3.5% of the sample goes to the ten largest clones.

In total, roughly 670 healthy bone marrow donors made up the cohort. At the time of sampling, all cohort members were nominally healthy, though unrecorded immune exposures were likely present. The donor tested CMV seronegative and was one of the 352 seronegative cohort members. A peripheral blood sample was collected from each donor, and TCR beta sequencing was performed on peripheral blood mononuclear cells. The Qiagen DNeasy Blood Extraction Kit was used to extract genomic DNA from the blood cell samples. The full study reports these points: A total of 164 TCR beta chains were listed by the study as associated with cytomegalovirus. The classifier was reported to diagnose cytomegalovirus status with high specificity and sensitivity in both the original cohort and the validation cohort. V-gene and J-gene trimming of TCR beta chains was associated with a missense DCLRE1C variant in a later genetic analysis, and the association was replicated in an independent cohort. A later analysis found that TCR association rates varied across HLA loci, with DRB1 alleles showing the most associated TCRs and HLA-C alleles the fewest. Because HLA typing was unavailable for some donors at each locus, only the typed subset was used in association tests. A later analysis associated 15,000 or so TCR beta sequences with specific HLA alleles at a false discovery rate of 0.05. Only TCR beta chains were sequenced in this cohort, and the absence of alpha or paired-chain data limited detectable features. When HLA alleles, especially DR and DQ, strongly co-occurred, attributing TCR associations to individual alleles was difficult. The earlier analysis of around 600 of the donors excluded roughly 17 rarely observed V segments, including chromosome 9 orphons, because counts were too low. A cluster of highly shared sequence variants was judged likely to represent a technical artifact of the sequencing pipeline. The authors suggested that the approach could potentially be extended to other disease states and immunological phenotypes. In a later analysis, most CMV-associated TCR beta chains were found to appear HLA-restricted, with HLA associations seemingly driven largely by CMV exposure. Several of the top co-occurrence clusters appeared to be linked to parvovirus B19, influenza, CMV and Epstein-Barr virus, according to a later analysis. Across donors, most TCR sequences were observed very rarely, whereas some public TCRs were present in many individuals. A later analysis found that HLA-associated TCR beta chains were more clonally expanded and had lower generation probabilities than equally common non-associated chains. Broadly in line with IMGT annotations, most TCR beta V segments showed up in productive rearrangements about 87% or about 30% of the time in an earlier analysis of a few hundred of the donors. A further reported finding was that TCR beta sequences accurately predicted the HLA-A and HLA-B alleles for most subjects in the first cohort. In vitro tests confirmed that three of the cytomegalovirus-associated TCR beta chains recognize cytomegalovirus antigens. Linkage disequilibrium might explain the correlated functional status among segregating V segments, but an unknown experimental factor could not be ruled out. Compared with the roughly 670-donor mean, donors in an Asian-associated ancestry cluster had fewer N-insertions in productive TCRs, according to a later genetic analysis. Immune exposure information for the cohort was limited to CMV serostatus. Sequencing depth was assumed to be roughly uniform across donors in the presence/absence analyses, though that assumption may not hold.

As regards this clone: The target of this receptor is not known. Base qualities are missing; no much larger clone stands one base away.

This receptor was identified in a female donor in good health and CMV-seronegative. The sequenced sample was PBMCs.

The nucleotides read TGTGCCAGCAGCTCCCAGAACTATGGCTACACCTTC. This yields the protein CASSSQNYGYTF. Recombination linked TRBV6-5 to TRBJ1-2; no D gene can be assigned with confidence. The germline ends are 7 bases apart after V is trimmed by 6 bases and J by 2 bases. The CDR3 contains 12 residues, cysteine and phenylalanine counted. Only the CDR3 DNA stays, 36 bases, in frame from base 1. Per the germline V gene, MNHEY is the CDR1 and SVGAGI is the CDR2.